The 23 T cell receptor beta chains reported below all come from one sample, sequenced in a study of blood T cell repertoires in COVID-19. Clones were read by immunoSEQ multiplex PCR, and TCRdb kept only the in-frame ones, dropping some. The profile shows about 200,000 clones, around four fifths of them singletons. The sequencing input was PBMCs or T cells enriched from blood (not recorded which). The receptor set was obtained from a man aged 40-50 years who had recovered from COVID-19.

This chain uses TRBV9 with TRBJ2-3; 14 nucleotides match TRBD2. Trimming took 4 bases from V and 5 from J; bases not matched to a gene: 12. Per germline, CDR1 SGDLS and CDR2 YYNGEE. This CDR3 comprises 18 residues. Here the CDR3 reads CASSPPITGTSGRDTQYF. The CDR3 bases are TGTGCCAGCAGCCCCCCCATAACGGGGACTAGCGGGAGAGATACGCAGTATTTT.

This sequence joins TRBV27 and TRBJ2-7, with a tentative D call TRBD2 (5 bases). Germline V gene lookup returns CDR1 MNHEY and CDR2 SMNVEV (reference sequence). This CDR3 contains 17 residues. Trimming cost V 0 bases and J 2 bases, with 17 bases left between them. The CDR3 nucleotides read TGTGCCAGCAGTTTATCATTCGGGGAAATTCAAGCCTACGAGCAGTACTTC. Its protein product is CASSLSFGEIQAYEQYF.

This clone was observed once. The genes are TRBV9 and TRBJ2-2; possible D gene TRBD2, 6 bases. V gave up 4 bases and J gave up 6 bases, with 22 bases separating them. The length of the CDR3 is 17 residues. Germline loops: CDR1 SGDLS, CDR2 YYNGEE. The CDR3 region is CASSPRAEGPYSGELFF. CDR3 in DNA: TGTGCCAGCAGCCCCCGAGCGGAGGGGCCATATTCCGGGGAGCTGTTTTTT.

This chain uses TRBV14 with TRBJ2-4; D is possibly TRBD2 (5 bases). Trimming left V 3 bases short and J 9 bases short, with 15 bases between. The CDR3 sequence is 14 residues long. The germline CDR1 and CDR2 sequences are SGHDN and FVKESK. The CDR3 nucleotides are TGTGCCAGCAGCCAGAGGATGGGAGTGGGCATTCAGTACTTC. It translates to CASSQRMGVGIQYF.

V usage is TRBV3-1 (or the pseudogene TRBV3-2) and J usage is TRBJ1-2; perhaps TRBD1 as D (5 bases). Germline V gives CDR1 LGHDT, CDR2 YNNKEL (reference sequence). The CDR3 consists of 13 residues. With 4 bases removed from V and 6 bases from J, the gap between germline ends came to 12 bases. This chain's CDR3 is CASSLQGGDGYTF. In DNA, the CDR3 is TGTGCCAGCAGCCTCCAGGGAGGGGATGGCTACACCTTC.

This clone was observed a single time. The rearrangement links TRBV27 to TRBJ2-7; D not certain. V lost 2 bases to trimming and J lost 5 bases, with 13 bases between them. CDR1 and CDR2 from the germline V gene are MNHEY and SMNVEV (reference sequence). CDR3 length: 14 residues. CDR3 amino acids: CASSLRSPLDEQYV. The DNA of the CDR3 is TGTGCCAGCAGTTTACGTAGTCCCCTAGACGAGCAGTACGTC.

This chain connects TRBV29-1 to TRBJ1-2; 8 bases align to TRBD1. Germline-derived CDR1 and CDR2 are SQVTM and ANQGSEA. The CDR3 is 12 residues long. V was pared by 2 bases and J by 14 bases, with 10 bases of the junction left unmatched. The DNA of the CDR3 is TGCAGCGTTGAACGTCTGGGGACAGGCGGGACCTTC. The encoded protein is CSVERLGTGGTF.

The chain has TRBV18 and TRBJ1-2; 8 positions agree with TRBD1. V shed 1 base and J 3 bases; nucleotides not matched to a gene: 7. CDR1 is KGHSH and CDR2 is LQKENI in the germline V gene. The CDR3 has 16 amino acids. The CDR3, as DNA: TGTGCCAGCTCACCACGACAGGGGTTTAGAGACTATGGCTACACCTTC. This encodes CASSPRQGFRDYGYTF.

This chain joins TRBV30 and TRBJ1-2, with D possibly matching TRBD1 (5 bases). The CDR3 consists of 14 residues. Trimming left V 1 base short and J 8 bases short, with 17 bases between. CDR1 is GTSNPN, CDR2 SVGIG, per germline (reference sequence). The CDR3 DNA is TGTGCCTGGAGTGACGGGGGGAACGGAGGAGGCTACACCTTC. Encoded protein: CAWSDGGNGGGYTF.

V is TRBV19 and J is TRBJ2-3; TRBD1 matches 8 bases. With V trimmed by 2 bases and J by 0 bases, 13 bases remained unmatched. Germline CDR1 reads LNHDA; CDR2 reads SQIVND (reference sequence). The CDR3 spans 19 residues. CDR3 sequence (DNA): TGTGCCAGTAGTATAAACCCCCCACAAAGACAGGGGAGCACAGATACGCAGTATTTT. Translation gives CASSINPPQRQGSTDTQYF.

The chain is built from TRBV5-1 and TRBJ1-5; unclear D gene. The CDR3 spans 15 residues. Trimming left V 0 bases short and J 0 bases short, with 7 bases between. CDR1 SGHRS and CDR2 YFSETQ come from the germline V gene. CDR3 sequence reads: CASSLGTVSNQPQHF. In nucleotides, the CDR3 is TGCGCCAGCAGCTTGGGAACAGTTAGCAATCAGCCCCAGCATTTT.

This clone was counted a single time. This sequence joins TRBV11-3 and TRBJ2-7; no definite D call. The CDR3 runs to 13 residues. V dropped 5 bases and J dropped 3 bases, with 11 bases sitting between them. Germline V CDR1 and CDR2: SGHNT, YENEEA. The CDR3 DNA follows: TGTGCCAGCAGCCTGACTGACGGCTACGAGCAGTACTTC. Translating gives CASSLTDGYEQYF.

This clone was seen only a few times. The CDR3 here is CAWSPLAGGETQYF. The DNA for the CDR3 is TGTGCCTGGAGTCCACTAGCGGGAGGTGAGACCCAGTACTTC. This sequence joins TRBV30 and TRBJ2-5; 12 nucleotides line up with TRBD2. The germline V gene has CDR1 GTSNPN and CDR2 SVGIG (reference sequence). This CDR3 comprises 14 residues. V lost 2 bases to trimming and J lost 5 bases; unmatched junction nucleotides: 3.

V and J are TRBV9 and TRBJ1-1; D perhaps matches TRBD1 (6 bases). Trimming cost V 2 bases and J 2 bases, with 16 bases left between them. The germline V gene encodes CDR1 SGDLS and CDR2 YYNGEE. This CDR3 has 16 residues. The CDR3 DNA is TGTGCCAGCAGCGTTAATCCAGGGGCCGCTAACACTGAAGCTTTCTTT. Protein sequence: CASSVNPGAANTEAFF.

The chain couples TRBV5-1 to TRBJ2-5, with TRBD2 identical over 9 bases. Germline V gives CDR1 SGHRS, CDR2 YFSETQ. The CDR3 has 16 amino acids. The V gene end was trimmed by 0 bases and the J gene end by 4 bases; junction bases not matched to a gene: 7. The CDR3 bases are TGCGCCAGCAGCTTGGGTAGCGGGAGACAAGGAGAGACCCAGTACTTC. This sequence encodes CASSLGSGRQGETQYF.

The CDR3 nucleotides are TGTGCCAGCAGCCATTCGGGGGCAGATACGCAGTATTTT. Translated, it gives CASSHSGADTQYF. The chain carries TRBV3-1 (or the pseudogene TRBV3-2) and TRBJ2-3, with a tentative D call TRBD2 (6 bases). Germline CDR1 and CDR2: LGHDT and YNNKEL (reference sequence). V was shortened by 3 bases and J by 4 bases, with 8 bases between the two germline ends. The CDR3 runs to 13 residues.

Comment on this clone: An end of the junction differs from the germline gene, which may be a read error. The V call is TRBV28, the J call TRBJ1-6, with D unresolved. The CDR3 covers 12 residues. Germline V gene lookup returns CDR1 MDHEN and CDR2 SYDVKM. CDR3 DNA: TGTGCCAGCAGTTCCTTTAATTCACCCCTCCACTTT. Protein: CASSSFNSPLHF.

The sample holds one count of this clone. The V and J genes are TRBV28 and TRBJ1-5; D is possibly TRBD1 (6 bases). Trimming took 4 bases from V and 7 from J, leaving 11 bases between them. The CDR3 loop spans 13 amino acids. The germline CDR1 and CDR2 sequences are MDHEN and SYDVKM. Here the CDR3 DNA reads TGTGCCAGCAGTTATACAGGGCGGCAGCCCCAGCATTTT. Residues: CASSYTGRQPQHF.

The V call is TRBV2, the J call TRBJ1-6, with 8 bases lining up with TRBD1. This CDR3 spans 16 amino acids. From germline, CDR1 is SNHLY and CDR2 FYNNEI. Unmatched junction bases numbered 6, after V lost 2 bases and J lost 6 bases. The CDR3 sequence: CASSELGTGINSPLHF. The CDR3 nucleotides are TGTGCCAGCAGTGAATTAGGGACAGGAATTAATTCACCCCTCCACTTT.

The chain recombines TRBV5-1 with TRBJ2-3, with TRBD2 identical over 12 bases. Germline V gene lookup returns CDR1 SGHRS and CDR2 YFSETQ. V lost 7 bases, J lost 4 bases, and 4 bases stayed unmatched. The CDR3 covers 14 residues. The CDR3 DNA is TGCGCCAGCCGACTAGCGGGAGACCCAGATACGCAGTATTTT. Translating gives CASRLAGDPDTQYF.

The chain combines TRBV10-3 with TRBJ2-2, with D possibly matching TRBD2 (5 bases). There are 17 residues in the CDR3. CDR1 and CDR2 from the germline V gene are ENHRY and SYGVKD. Trimming removed 9 bases at V and 0 bases at J, with 20 bases between. The DNA of the CDR3 is TGTGCCATTCGGAGGACTCCAATGGGAGCGAACACCGGGGAGCTGTTTTTT. This gives the protein CAIRRTPMGANTGELFF.

CDR3 bases: TGCGCCAGCAGTACTAGCGGGGTCGGCAAGCAGTTCTTC. Translation gives CASSTSGVGKQFF. This chain links TRBV10-2 with TRBJ2-1; TRBD2 matches at 10 bases. This CDR3 spans 13 amino acids. Germline CDR1 WSHSY, CDR2 SAAADI. Trimming removed 5 bases from V and 11 bases from J; junction bases left unmatched: 6.

Remarks on this clone: The same CDR3 can be traced to other DNA sequences in this sample. This chain joins TRBV28 and TRBJ2-5; a possible D gene is TRBD1 (6 bases). This CDR3 has 13 residues. Germline CDR1 and CDR2: MDHEN and SYDVKM. V was clipped by 2 bases and J by 5 bases, with 9 bases between them. CDR3 bases: TGTGCCAGCAGTTTAGGGGGCCGGGAGACCCAGTACTTC. Translating gives CASSLGGRETQYF.